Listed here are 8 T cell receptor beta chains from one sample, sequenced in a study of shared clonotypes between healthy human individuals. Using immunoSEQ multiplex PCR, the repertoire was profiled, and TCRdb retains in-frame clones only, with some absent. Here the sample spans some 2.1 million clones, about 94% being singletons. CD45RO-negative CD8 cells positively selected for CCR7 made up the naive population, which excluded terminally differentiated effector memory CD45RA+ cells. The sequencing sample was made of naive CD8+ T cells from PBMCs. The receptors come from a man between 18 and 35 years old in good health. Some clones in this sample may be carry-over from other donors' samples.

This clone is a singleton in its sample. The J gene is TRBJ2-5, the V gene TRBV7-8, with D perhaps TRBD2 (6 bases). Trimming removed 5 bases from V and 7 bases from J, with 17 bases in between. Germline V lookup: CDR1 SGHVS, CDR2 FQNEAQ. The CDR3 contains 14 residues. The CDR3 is CASSPGTGSGTQYF. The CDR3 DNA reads TGTGCCAGCAGCCCGGGGACTGGCAGTGGGACCCAGTACTTC.

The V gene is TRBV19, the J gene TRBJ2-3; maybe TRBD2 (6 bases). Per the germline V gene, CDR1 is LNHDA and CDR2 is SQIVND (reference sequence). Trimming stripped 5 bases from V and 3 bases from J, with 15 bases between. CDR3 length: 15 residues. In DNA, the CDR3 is TGTGCCAGTAGTTTCGTCAGGGAGGTGACAGATACGCAGTATTTT. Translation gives CASSFVREVTDTQYF. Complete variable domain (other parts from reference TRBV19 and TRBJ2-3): DGGITQSPKYLFRKEGQNVTLSCEQNLNHDAMYWYRQDPGQGLRLIYYSQIVNDFQKGDIAEGYSVSREKKESFPLTVTSAQKNPTAFYLCASSFVREVTDTQYFGPGTRLTVL.

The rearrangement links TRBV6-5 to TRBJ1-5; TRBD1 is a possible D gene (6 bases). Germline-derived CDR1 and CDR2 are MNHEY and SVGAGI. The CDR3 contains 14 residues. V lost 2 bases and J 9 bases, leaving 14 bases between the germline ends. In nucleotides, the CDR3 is TGTGCCAGCAGTTACGATCGGGGGGCAGGGCCCCAGCATTTT. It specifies CASSYDRGAGPQHF.

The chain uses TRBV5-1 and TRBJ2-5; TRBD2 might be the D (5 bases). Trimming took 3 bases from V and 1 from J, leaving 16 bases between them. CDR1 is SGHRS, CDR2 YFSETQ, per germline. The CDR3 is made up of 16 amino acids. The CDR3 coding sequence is TGCGCCAGCAGCTCCGTGGTGGCAGGACTCCAAGAGACCCAGTACTTC. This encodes CASSSVVAGLQETQYF.

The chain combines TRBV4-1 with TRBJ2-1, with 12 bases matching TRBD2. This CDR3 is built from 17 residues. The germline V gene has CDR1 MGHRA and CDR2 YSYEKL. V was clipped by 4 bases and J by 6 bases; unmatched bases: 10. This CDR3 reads CASSLHLAGGPSNEQFF. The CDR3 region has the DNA TGCGCCAGCAGCCTTCACCTAGCGGGAGGGCCGAGCAATGAGCAGTTCTTC.

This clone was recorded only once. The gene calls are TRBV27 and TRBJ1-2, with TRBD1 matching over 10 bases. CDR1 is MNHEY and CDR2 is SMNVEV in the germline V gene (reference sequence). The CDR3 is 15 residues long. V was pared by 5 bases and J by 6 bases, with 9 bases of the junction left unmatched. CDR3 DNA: TGTGCCAGCAGTGCCCGACAGGGGGCGCCCAATGGCTACACCTTC. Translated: CASSARQGAPNGYTF.

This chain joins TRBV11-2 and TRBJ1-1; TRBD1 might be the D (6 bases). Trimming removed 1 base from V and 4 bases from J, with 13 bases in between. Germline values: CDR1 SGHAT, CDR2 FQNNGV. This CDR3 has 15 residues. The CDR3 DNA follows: TGTGCCAGCAGCTTAGTAGGGGGGGGCCGCACTGAAGCTTTCTTT. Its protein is CASSLVGGGRTEAFF.

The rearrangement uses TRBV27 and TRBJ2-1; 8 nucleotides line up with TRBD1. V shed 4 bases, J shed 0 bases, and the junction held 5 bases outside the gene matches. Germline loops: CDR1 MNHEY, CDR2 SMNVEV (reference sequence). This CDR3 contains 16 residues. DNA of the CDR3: TGTGCCAGCAGTTCCTCAGGGGGCGTCTCCTACAATGAGCAGTTCTTC. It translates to CASSSSGGVSYNEQFF.